Below, one T cell receptor (beta chain) is given with its context. This sample is drawn from a study of OX40 agonist ivuxolimab in advanced cancers. Blood sampling took place at baseline, cycle 4 day 1, and cycle 7 day 1. The protocol was immunoSEQ multiplex PCR, while the TCRdb copy is restricted to in-frame clones and leaves out a portion. There are 20,000 to 25,000 clones in the sample; 78% occur only once, and about 1.5% lies in the top ten. Germline V CDR1 and CDR2: SGHNT, YENEEA. The CDR3 contains 15 residues. The source material was CD4+ or CD8+ T cells sorted from blood, sampled in a trial of the OX40 agonist ivuxolimab. The clonotype originates from an adult with an advanced solid tumor such as melanoma, head and neck, liver or kidney cancer. The gene calls are TRBV11-3 and TRBJ2-5, with TRBD1 matching 7 bases. The closer fit of TRBJ2-7 to the DNA end suggests the J call may be wrong. The CDR3 is CASSLETGSSYEQYF. The CDR3 region has the DNA TGTGCCAGCAGCTTAGAGACAGGGAGCTCCTACGAGCAGTACTTC.